The clone carrying this T cell receptor beta chain was detected only a few times. Per the original methods: Reference gene primer amplification gave estimated nucleated cell counts. The method was immunoSEQ multiplex PCR; TCRdb's version includes in-frame clones alone and lacks a portion of them. For V, J and clone size, that table is used; D and trimming come from the DNA. The top ten clones hold around 5.4% of a sample with some 65,000 clones, 65% to 80% of them seen once. This sample is drawn from a study of blood T cell repertoires in COVID-19. From germline, CDR1 is SGHDT and CDR2 YYEEEE. Trimming shortened V by 4 bases and J by 0 bases, and 12 bases separated the two germline ends. The CDR3 totals 15 residues.

The rearrangement uses TRBV5-6 and TRBJ2-3, with D possibly TRBD2 on 6 matching bases. This receptor was taken from a woman in her sixties or seventies with acute or convalescent COVID-19. The sequencing input was peripheral blood. The CDR3 protein is CASSAYGTSTDTQYF. In DNA form, the CDR3 reads TGTGCCAGCAGCGCGTACGGGACTAGCACAGATACGCAGTATTTT.